This T cell receptor (beta chain) emerged from a study of blood T cell repertoires in COVID-19. Here immunoSEQ multiplex PCR was the method, and the copy in TCRdb shows in-frame clones only, minus some. This sample carries some 300,000 clones, just under 90% of them seen once, and the ten largest clones take roughly 6.1%. Trimming took 7 bases from V and 0 from J, leaving 11 bases between them. Looked up from germline, CDR1 is SQVTM and CDR2 is ANQGSEA. This CDR3 spans 13 amino acids. The TCR comes from a woman aged 45 to 65 with COVID-19, enrolled during active disease. What was sequenced was peripheral blood. The chain has TRBV29-1 and TRBJ2-3; D is undetermined. The CDR3 DNA sequence: TGCAGCGGTACAACGACTAGCACAGATACGCAGTATTTT. This translates into CSGTTTSTDTQYF.